Presented here are 5 T cell receptor beta chains from one specimen sequenced in a study of Ad26.COV2.S vaccination and SARS-CoV-2 variants. Profiling relied on immunoSEQ multiplex PCR, and the TCRdb table lists in-frame clones only, not all of them. The sample holds nearly 95,000 clones, about four fifths seen once. The sequences come from peripheral blood, collected after recovery from COVID-19. The receptor source for this set is a human donor who had recovered from COVID-19.

V is TRBV5-1 and J is TRBJ2-3; the D is unclear. This CDR3 is built from 16 residues. In germline, CDR1 is SGHRS, CDR2 YFSETQ. V gave up 4 bases and J gave up 1 base, with 16 bases separating them. The CDR3 loop reads CASSVPGRGGTDTQYF. In DNA, the CDR3 is TGCGCCAGCAGCGTCCCCGGGCGTGGCGGCACAGATACGCAGTATTTT.

V usage is TRBV14 and J usage is TRBJ2-5; a weak D match, TRBD2 (5 bases). The CDR3 length is 15 residues. V lost 0 bases and J 1 base, leaving 9 bases between the germline ends. Germline CDR1 reads SGHDN; CDR2 reads FVKESK. For the CDR3, the DNA is TGTGCCAGCAGCCAAGATCTAGGACTCCAAGAGACCCAGTACTTC. It translates to CASSQDLGLQETQYF.

The rearrangement joins TRBV3-1 (or the pseudogene TRBV3-2) to TRBJ2-7; D possibly corresponds to TRBD2 (5 bases). The CDR3 totals 12 residues. Trimming took off 4 bases at V and 4 bases at J, with 8 bases between the two ends. Germline loops: CDR1 LGHDT, CDR2 YNNKEL (reference sequence). The CDR3 sequence is CASSLRDYEQYF. For the CDR3, the DNA is TGTGCCAGCAGCCTCCGGGATTACGAGCAGTACTTC.

In regard to this clone: One junction end does not reproduce the germline sequence, and a read error may be involved. This rearrangement joins TRBV6-5 to TRBJ2-1; no clear D. The CDR3 loop spans 12 amino acids. CDR1 and CDR2 (germline): MNHEY, SVGAGI. The CDR3 loop reads CASTYIYNEQFF. CDR3 in DNA: TGTGCCAGCACTTACATCTACAATGAGCAGTTCTTC.

The count of this clone is one. The chain has TRBV6-4 and TRBJ1-5; D remains ambiguous. CDR3 length: 13 amino acids. Trimming cost V 2 bases and J 9 bases, with 11 bases left between them. The germline CDR1 and CDR2 sequences are MRHNA and SNTAGT. CDR3 in amino acids: CASSDGLQRPQHF. CDR3 sequence (DNA): TGTGCCAGCAGTGACGGACTACAGCGGCCCCAGCATTTT.